The rows below give T cell receptor beta chains drawn from one sample of a study of stem cell transplantation in POMP-related autoinflammatory disease. Measured with immunoSEQ multiplex PCR; TCRdb has only the in-frame clones, and not every one. The sample contains about 1,300 clones, 83% of which appear only once. This specimen consisted of CD4+ follicular helper T cells (Tfh) from PBMCs, obtained before stem cell transplantation. The receptors come from a human donor with POMP-related autoinflammation and immune dysregulation (PRAID). The CDR3 runs from the conserved cysteine through the conserved F or W. A D gene is named only where the DNA matches it firmly. The size field is filled for only some rows; it gives once, few, many or a size class.

D	J	length	size	V	DNA	CDR3
NA	TRBJ2-5	21	NA	TRBV15	TGTGCCACCAGCAGAGTTGGTTCGGCCCTCGGACGCGGGGGCTTCCAAGAGACCCAGTACTTC	CATSRVGSALGRGGFQETQYF
TRBD1	TRBJ2-7	14	NA	TRBV10-3	TGTGCCATCAGTGTGCGGGACAGGGGCCACGAGCAGTACTTC	CAISVRDRGHEQYF
NA	TRBJ2-3	16	NA	TRBV5-1	TGCGCCAGCAGCTTGGTAGTAGCTTACATCACAGATACGCAGTATTTT	CASSLVVAYITDTQYF
NA	TRBJ2-1	14	NA	TRBV6-1	TGTGCCAGCAGTTTAGAGAGCTCCTACAATGAGCAGTTCTTC	CASSLESSYNEQFF
NA	TRBJ1-1	13	few	TRBV2	TGTGCCAGCGGAACGACAGCAAACACTGAAGCTTTCTTT	CASGTTANTEAFF
NA	TRBJ1-5	15	few	TRBV7-9	TGTGCCAGCAGCTCCCAGGGCGCCGGGGATCAGCCCCAGCATTTT	CASSSQGAGDQPQHF
NA	TRBJ2-7	11	NA	TRBV30	TGTGCCTGGAGTGCCCAGTACGAGCAGTACTTC	CAWSAQYEQYF
NA	TRBJ2-7	15	NA	TRBV7-8	TGTGCCAGCAGCTTAGCGGGGGGCAGGGCCTACGAGCAGTACTTC	CASSLAGGRAYEQYF
NA	TRBJ1-5	15	NA	TRBV18	TGTGCCAGCTCAGAGAACAGGGTTAGCAATCAGCCCCAGCATTTT	CASSENRVSNQPQHF
NA	TRBJ2-3	13	once	TRBV30	TGTGCCTGGAGCACCAGGGGTACAGATACGCAGTATTTT	CAWSTRGTDTQYF
TRBD1	TRBJ1-1	13	NA	TRBV5-1	TGCGCCAGCAGCACGGACAGGGACACTGAAGCTTTCTTT	CASSTDRDTEAFF
NA	TRBJ2-7	14	NA	TRBV19	TGTGCCAGTAGTATCGAACATCAGTCCTACGAGCAGTACTTC	CASSIEHQSYEQYF
NA	TRBJ2-7	13	NA	TRBV6-1	TGTGCCAGCAGTGAAGCCAGGGCCTACGAGCAGTACTTC	CASSEARAYEQYF
NA	TRBJ2-4	14	NA	TRBV7-9	TGTGCCAGCAGCTTACGGGGGACGGGGAACATTCAGTACTTC	CASSLRGTGNIQYF
NA	TRBJ2-1	15	NA	TRBV5-4	TGTGCCAGCAGCTGGGACCCAGCGCCTTATGAGGAGCAGTTCTTC	CASSWDPAPYEEQFF
TRBD1	TRBJ1-1	13	NA	TRBV2	TGTGCCAGCACCGGACAGGGAGTAACTGAAGCTTTCTTT	CASTGQGVTEAFF
TRBD2	TRBJ2-7	16	NA	TRBV2	TGTGCCAGCGGATATGGGACTAGGCGGATGTACGGGGAGCAGTACTTC	CASGYGTRRMYGEQYF
TRBD2	TRBJ2-5	13	NA	TRBV2	TGTGCCGCCGCTAGCGGGGGGGTGGAGACCCAGTACTTC	CAAASGGVETQYF
TRBD1	TRBJ1-1	13	NA	TRBV7-2	TGTGCCAGCAGCTCCTGGACAGGGACTGAAGCTTTCTTT	CASSSWTGTEAFF
NA	TRBJ2-7	16	NA	TRBV2	TGTGCCAGCAGAAAGTGGGTAGCGGTGGGCTCCTACGAGCAGTACTTC	CASRKWVAVGSYEQYF
NA	TRBJ1-6	14	NA	TRBV10-3	TGTGCCATCAGGGGGGACTTAACTAATTCACCCCTCCACTTT	CAIRGDLTNSPLHF
NA	TRBJ1-6	17	once	TRBV9	TGTGCCAGCAGCGGACAGCCCCTAAGCTCCTATAATTCACCCCTCCACTTT	CASSGQPLSSYNSPLHF
TRBD1	TRBJ1-1	11	NA	TRBV20-1	TGCAGGACAGGGAGGGGTACTGAAGCTTTCTTT	CRTGRGTEAFF
NA	TRBJ1-5	14	NA	TRBV30	TGTGCCCGGAGTGTAATGGGTAGCAATCAGCCCCAGCATTTT	CARSVMGSNQPQHF
TRBD1	TRBJ2-6	18	NA	TRBV4-2	TGTGCCAGCAGCCTTGGACAGGGAGGTTCATCAGGGGCCAACGTCCTGACTTTC	CASSLGQGGSSGANVLTF
NA	TRBJ2-5	13	NA	TRBV6-5	TGTGCCAGCAGGAGGACAGTCCAAGAGACCCAGTACTTC	CASRRTVQETQYF
TRBD2	TRBJ2-7	17	NA	TRBV7-8	TGTGCCAGCAGCTTAGATGCCGGGGGGGCAGGCTCCTACGAGCAGTACTTC	CASSLDAGGAGSYEQYF
NA	TRBJ1-5	14	few	TRBV25-1	TGTGCCAGCAGTGAAACGGCGGGCAATCAGCCCCAGCATTTT	CASSETAGNQPQHF
TRBD2	TRBJ2-7	19	NA	TRBV28	TGTGCCAGCAGTCCCGGAGTTAGCGGGAGGCGGGGGAGGTTCTACGAGCAGTACTTC	CASSPGVSGRRGRFYEQYF
NA	TRBJ2-2	15	NA	TRBV19	TGTGCCAGTAGTATACCGACAGGTTCCACCGGGGAGCTGTTTTTT	CASSIPTGSTGELFF
NA	TRBJ2-7	14	NA	TRBV28	TGTGCCAGCAGTTCGGGTCAGTCCTCATACGAGCAGTACTTC	CASSSGQSSYEQYF
NA	TRBJ2-7	12	NA	TRBV11-2	TGTGCCAGCAGCTCCGGGTTCCCCGAGCAGTACTTC	CASSSGFPEQYF
NA	TRBJ1-2	11	NA	TRBV6-5	TGTGCCAGCAACGACTACTATGGCTACACCTTC	CASNDYYGYTF
TRBD2	TRBJ2-5	18	once	TRBV7-6	TGTGCCAGCAGCGTCGGCCCCCGGCGGGAGACTTCCGCCGAGACCCAGTACTTC	CASSVGPRRETSAETQYF
NA	TRBJ1-2	13	NA	TRBV10-3	TGTGCCATCAGTGAGTCGACGTTCTATGGCTACACCTTC	CAISESTFYGYTF
TRBD2	TRBJ2-1	17	NA	TRBV7-9	TGTGCCAGCAGCCCGGGACTAGCGGGAGATTTACCGGGTGAGCAGTTCTTC	CASSPGLAGDLPGEQFF
TRBD1	TRBJ2-5	17	NA	TRBV15	TGTGCCACCAGCAGGCGCAGCCAACAGGGGGCCCCAGAGACCCAGTACTTC	CATSRRSQQGAPETQYF
NA	TRBJ1-5	15	NA	TRBV19	TGTGCCAGTAGTAGTCAATTCGGAGGCAATCAGCCCCAGCATTTT	CASSSQFGGNQPQHF
TRBD1	TRBJ2-7	13	NA	TRBV29-1	TGCAGCGTTGGACAGGGAATCCTCTACGAGCAGTACTTC	CSVGQGILYEQYF
NA	TRBJ1-5	14	once	TRBV5-6	TGTGCCAGCAGCTTGGCGTCCGTTCAAACGCCCCAGCATTTT	CASSLASVQTPQHF
NA	TRBJ1-3	11	NA	TRBV6-1	TGTGCCAGCAGTGAAGGAAACACCATATATTTT	CASSEGNTIYF